Listed below are T cell receptor beta chains from one sample, sequenced in a study of vaccination and CD4 T cells after COVID-19. TCRdb fed the PCR reads into MiXCR, producing one record per CDR3 protein. The table has around 9,300 distinct CDR3 sequences, roughly 34% seen once. For these TCRs, the target antigens are not known. Input material: CD4+ T cells from blood, cultured in vitro. Receptor source: a human donor who had recovered from COVID-19. The CDR3 runs from the conserved cysteine through the conserved F or W. The D gene is left open where the match is weak. The size of a clone is reported for some rows only, either as once, few or many, or as a class for expanded clones.

abundance: few; v_gene: TRBV19; j_gene: TRBJ2-3; d_gene: -; CDR3nt: TGTGCCAGTAGTACGGGGGCGCGGACCACAGATACGCAGTATTTT; CDR3aa: CASSTGARTTDTQYF
abundance: -; v_gene: TRBV20-1; j_gene: TRBJ2-1; d_gene: -; CDR3nt: TGCAGTGCCTTAGCGGTGGTCAGCTCCTACAATGAGCAGTTCTTC; CDR3aa: CSALAVVSSYNEQFF
abundance: -; v_gene: TRBV12-3/TRBV12-4; j_gene: TRBJ2-1; d_gene: -; CDR3nt: TGTGCCAGCAGGGCCGGGGGGCCCTTCAATGAGCAGTTCTTC; CDR3aa: CASRAGGPFNEQFF
abundance: few; v_gene: TRBV20-1; j_gene: TRBJ2-3; d_gene: TRBD2; CDR3nt: TGCAGTGCTAGAGATCCCAGCGGGGGGGGCGATACGCAGTATTTT; CDR3aa: CSARDPSGGGDTQYF
abundance: -; v_gene: TRBV28; j_gene: TRBJ2-7; d_gene: -; CDR3nt: TGTGCCAGCAACAACCCCGCCGGAGGGACCTACGAGCAGTACTTC; CDR3aa: CASNNPAGGTYEQYF
abundance: few; v_gene: TRBV27; j_gene: TRBJ1-2; d_gene: TRBD1; CDR3nt: TGTGCCAGCAGTCCAGGACAGGGGGTCCGTCTTAACTATGGCTACACCTTC; CDR3aa: CASSPGQGVRLNYGYTF
abundance: -; v_gene: TRBV5-1; j_gene: TRBJ2-6; d_gene: -; CDR3nt: TGCGCCAGCAGTAAGCCTGGGGCCAACGTCCTGACTTTC; CDR3aa: CASSKPGANVLTF
abundance: -; v_gene: TRBV6-4; j_gene: TRBJ2-3; d_gene: TRBD1; CDR3nt: TGTGCCAGCAGCGGGGACAGGGGTTCAGATACGCAGTATTTT; CDR3aa: CASSGDRGSDTQYF
abundance: -; v_gene: TRBV6-1; j_gene: TRBJ1-5; d_gene: -; CDR3nt: TGTGCCAGCCTCGGACACTTTAATCAGCCCCAGCATTTT; CDR3aa: CASLGHFNQPQHF
abundance: few; v_gene: TRBV20-1; j_gene: TRBJ1-5; d_gene: -; CDR3nt: TGCAGTGCTAGAGATGGGTCCTATAGCAATCAGCCCCAGCATTTT; CDR3aa: CSARDGSYSNQPQHF
abundance: few; v_gene: TRBV7-9; j_gene: TRBJ2-3; d_gene: TRBD2; CDR3nt: TGTGCCAGCAGACCCTCCTACGGGGCGGGGGGGGACACAGATACGCAGTATTTT; CDR3aa: CASRPSYGAGGDTDTQYF
abundance: -; v_gene: TRBV4-2; j_gene: TRBJ2-7; d_gene: -; CDR3nt: TGTGCCAGCAGCTCAGGAGGTAGAAGCTCCTACGAGCAGTACTTC; CDR3aa: CASSSGGRSSYEQYF
abundance: -; v_gene: TRBV2; j_gene: TRBJ2-7; d_gene: -; CDR3nt: TGTGCCAGCAGCGCCACCGTTTCGAGGAGAGGCGAGCAGTACTTC; CDR3aa: CASSATVSRRGEQYF
abundance: -; v_gene: TRBV7-2; j_gene: TRBJ2-3; d_gene: -; CDR3nt: TGTGTCAGCAGCTTAGGAGCCACAGATACGCAGTATTTT; CDR3aa: CVSSLGATDTQYF
abundance: -; v_gene: TRBV15; j_gene: TRBJ1-1; d_gene: -; CDR3nt: TGTGCCACCAGCAGAGATGGCGGGATCACTGAAGCTTTCTTT; CDR3aa: CATSRDGGITEAFF
abundance: -; v_gene: TRBV6-1; j_gene: TRBJ2-7; d_gene: -; CDR3nt: TGTGCCAGCAGTGGTGCCGGGACGTATCCTTATGGGTACGAGCAGTACTTC; CDR3aa: CASSGAGTYPYGYEQYF
abundance: -; v_gene: TRBV10-1; j_gene: TRBJ2-7; d_gene: -; CDR3nt: TGCGCCAGCAGCAGGGATTTTTCCTACGAGCAGTACTTC; CDR3aa: CASSRDFSYEQYF
abundance: -; v_gene: TRBV25-1; j_gene: TRBJ1-1; d_gene: TRBD1; CDR3nt: TGTGCCAGCAGTCTTACTACAGGGGAGGAGGCTTTCTTT; CDR3aa: CASSLTTGEEAFF
abundance: -; v_gene: TRBV5-1; j_gene: TRBJ2-5; d_gene: -; CDR3nt: TGCGCCAGCAGCTTAACAGGGTACCAAGAGACCCAGTACTTC; CDR3aa: CASSLTGYQETQYF
abundance: -; v_gene: TRBV14; j_gene: TRBJ2-1; d_gene: -; CDR3nt: TGTGCCAGCAGCCAAGATCTACAGCCGGCGCGTTACAATGAGCAGTTCTTC; CDR3aa: CASSQDLQPARYNEQFF
abundance: few; v_gene: TRBV6-5; j_gene: TRBJ1-6; d_gene: TRBD1; CDR3nt: TGTGCCAGCAGTTACCCGACAGGGAATAATTCACCCCTCCACTTT; CDR3aa: CASSYPTGNNSPLHF
abundance: -; v_gene: TRBV6-1; j_gene: TRBJ2-5; d_gene: TRBD2; CDR3nt: TGTGCCAGCACCAATAGCGGGGGGGCCTATGAGACCCAGTACTTC; CDR3aa: CASTNSGGAYETQYF
abundance: -; v_gene: TRBV6-1; j_gene: TRBJ1-1; d_gene: -; CDR3nt: TGTGCCAGCCGCCCGGGGGCGCAGAACACTGAAGCTTTCTTT; CDR3aa: CASRPGAQNTEAFF
abundance: -; v_gene: TRBV10-1; j_gene: TRBJ2-3; d_gene: TRBD2; CDR3nt: TGCGCCAGCAGTGAGACTAGCGGGCATACGGTGGATACGCAGTATTTT; CDR3aa: CASSETSGHTVDTQYF
abundance: few; v_gene: TRBV25-1; j_gene: TRBJ1-2; d_gene: TRBD1; CDR3nt: TGTGCCAGCGGGAGGACAGGGGGCAGTGGCTACACCTTC; CDR3aa: CASGRTGGSGYTF
abundance: few; v_gene: TRBV27; j_gene: TRBJ1-1; d_gene: -; CDR3nt: TGTGCCAGCAGCCTCGGGCCGAACACTGAAGCTTTCTTT; CDR3aa: CASSLGPNTEAFF
abundance: -; v_gene: TRBV11-2; j_gene: TRBJ2-4; d_gene: TRBD2; CDR3nt: TGTGCCAGCAGCTTAGGGGGACTAGAATGGGCCAAAAACATTCAGTACTTC; CDR3aa: CASSLGGLEWAKNIQYF
abundance: -; v_gene: TRBV28; j_gene: TRBJ2-6; d_gene: -; CDR3nt: TGTGCCAGCAGTCAAACAGGGTCTGGGCTTAACGTCCTGACTTTC; CDR3aa: CASSQTGSGLNVLTF
abundance: -; v_gene: TRBV5-4; j_gene: TRBJ2-3; d_gene: TRBD1; CDR3nt: TGTGCCAGCAGCCGTGGACAGGTCACAGATACGCAGTATTTT; CDR3aa: CASSRGQVTDTQYF
abundance: few; v_gene: TRBV11-3; j_gene: TRBJ2-3; d_gene: -; CDR3nt: TGTGCCAGCAGCTTAGTCGGGTGGGATGGCACAGATACGCAGTATTTT; CDR3aa: CASSLVGWDGTDTQYF
abundance: few; v_gene: TRBV2; j_gene: TRBJ2-7; d_gene: -; CDR3nt: TGTGCCAGCTCGAGACAGAACGTGAACTCCTACGAGCAGTACTTC; CDR3aa: CASSRQNVNSYEQYF
abundance: few; v_gene: TRBV7-7; j_gene: TRBJ1-1; d_gene: -; CDR3nt: TGTGCTAGCAGCCGAGTCGTAGGCGTCTTAGAAGCTTTCTTT; CDR3aa: CASSRVVGVLEAFF
abundance: -; v_gene: TRBV30; j_gene: TRBJ2-1; d_gene: TRBD1; CDR3nt: TGTGCCTGGAGTGCTACGACAGGGGTCTCCTACAATGAGCAGTTCTTC; CDR3aa: CAWSATTGVSYNEQFF
abundance: -; v_gene: TRBV19; j_gene: TRBJ1-1; d_gene: -; CDR3nt: TGTGCCAGTAGGCCCGGATACCTAAACACTGAAGCTTTCTTT; CDR3aa: CASRPGYLNTEAFF
abundance: few; v_gene: TRBV10-1; j_gene: TRBJ1-1; d_gene: -; CDR3nt: TGCGCCAGCAGTGAGTCAACGGAGGGTAACACTGAAGCTTTCTTT; CDR3aa: CASSESTEGNTEAFF
abundance: -; v_gene: TRBV12-3/TRBV12-4; j_gene: TRBJ1-2; d_gene: TRBD1; CDR3nt: TGTGCCAGCAGTTTAGCCGGGACAGGGAGGAAGGGCTACACCTTC; CDR3aa: CASSLAGTGRKGYTF
abundance: few; v_gene: TRBV20-1; j_gene: TRBJ1-2; d_gene: -; CDR3nt: TGCAGTGCTACTTTGGGTAGAGGGGGCTACACCTTC; CDR3aa: CSATLGRGGYTF
abundance: -; v_gene: TRBV12-3/TRBV12-4; j_gene: TRBJ1-2; d_gene: TRBD1; CDR3nt: TGTGCCAGCAGTAGACAGGGGCGGAGTGGCTACACCTTC; CDR3aa: CASSRQGRSGYTF
abundance: -; v_gene: TRBV6-5; j_gene: TRBJ1-5; d_gene: -; CDR3nt: TGTGCCAGCAGTTACTCGATCAATCAGCCCCAGCATTTT; CDR3aa: CASSYSINQPQHF
abundance: few; v_gene: TRBV7-2; j_gene: TRBJ2-3; d_gene: -; CDR3nt: TGTGCCAGCAGCTCGCAGGGTTTCACAGATACGCAGTATTTT; CDR3aa: CASSSQGFTDTQYF
abundance: -; v_gene: TRBV2; j_gene: TRBJ2-2; d_gene: -; CDR3nt: TGTGCCAGCAATTTTCGGGGAGACACCGGGGAGCTGTTTTTT; CDR3aa: CASNFRGDTGELFF
abundance: -; v_gene: TRBV12-3/TRBV12-4; j_gene: TRBJ2-3; d_gene: TRBD2; CDR3nt: TGTGCCAGTGTAACTAGCGGGGTCACAGATACGCAGTATTTT; CDR3aa: CASVTSGVTDTQYF
abundance: few; v_gene: TRBV6-2/TRBV6-3; j_gene: TRBJ2-7; d_gene: -; CDR3nt: TGTGCCAGCAGTTATCAGGACGGACCCTACGAGCAGTACTTC; CDR3aa: CASSYQDGPYEQYF
abundance: medium-sized; v_gene: TRBV20-1; j_gene: TRBJ1-2; d_gene: TRBD1; CDR3nt: TGCAGTGCTAGAGATACCGGGACAGGGGCGATCTATGGCTACACCTTC; CDR3aa: CSARDTGTGAIYGYTF
abundance: -; v_gene: TRBV7-9; j_gene: TRBJ1-4; d_gene: TRBD1; CDR3nt: TGTGCCAGCAGCTTAGGACAGGGACAGGGGGCACTGTTTTTT; CDR3aa: CASSLGQGQGALFF
abundance: -; v_gene: TRBV7-6; j_gene: TRBJ2-3; d_gene: -; CDR3nt: TGTGCCAGCAGCTTAGGAGGTAGTGGGAATAAAGGAGATACGCAGTATTTT; CDR3aa: CASSLGGSGNKGDTQYF
abundance: -; v_gene: TRBV5-1; j_gene: TRBJ2-2; d_gene: TRBD2; CDR3nt: TGCGCCAGCAGCTTGGCCGGCGGGGGAAACACCGGGGAGCTGTTTTTT; CDR3aa: CASSLAGGGNTGELFF
abundance: -; v_gene: TRBV12-3/TRBV12-4; j_gene: TRBJ2-6; d_gene: TRBD1; CDR3nt: TGTGCCAGCACCCTAGACAGGGGGCGCGGAGGGGCCAACGTCCTGACTTTC; CDR3aa: CASTLDRGRGGANVLTF
abundance: few; v_gene: TRBV19; j_gene: TRBJ2-7; d_gene: -; CDR3nt: TGTGCCAGTAGTATACTGGGCTACGAGCAGTACTTC; CDR3aa: CASSILGYEQYF
abundance: -; v_gene: TRBV6-2/TRBV6-3; j_gene: TRBJ2-1; d_gene: TRBD2; CDR3nt: TGTGCCAGCAGAGGGAGCGGGGGGTACAATGAGCAGTTCTTC; CDR3aa: CASRGSGGYNEQFF
abundance: few; v_gene: TRBV7-2; j_gene: TRBJ1-5; d_gene: -; CDR3nt: TGTGCCAGCAGTCTCGGCAATAGCAATCAGCCCCAGCATTTT; CDR3aa: CASSLGNSNQPQHF
abundance: -; v_gene: TRBV6-1; j_gene: TRBJ1-6; d_gene: -; CDR3nt: TGTGCCAGCAAAAAAAGGGCCAATAATTCACCCCTCCACTTT; CDR3aa: CASKKRANNSPLHF
abundance: few; v_gene: TRBV7-8; j_gene: TRBJ1-2; d_gene: -; CDR3nt: TGTGCCAGCAGCTTAGGGGGTAGGGGGGATAACTATGGCTACACCTTC; CDR3aa: CASSLGGRGDNYGYTF
abundance: -; v_gene: TRBV20-1; j_gene: TRBJ1-6; d_gene: -; CDR3nt: TGCAGTGCTAGAGATCAGGGGCAGTATTCACCCCTCCACTTT; CDR3aa: CSARDQGQYSPLHF
abundance: -; v_gene: TRBV7-2; j_gene: TRBJ2-7; d_gene: TRBD1; CDR3nt: TGTGCCAGCAGCCCAGGACAGGGGATCGCCTACGAGCAGTACTTC; CDR3aa: CASSPGQGIAYEQYF
abundance: few; v_gene: TRBV12-3/TRBV12-4; j_gene: TRBJ1-6; d_gene: TRBD1; CDR3nt: TGTGCCAGCAGTCGTACAGGGGACTATAATTCACCCCTCCACTTT; CDR3aa: CASSRTGDYNSPLHF
abundance: once; v_gene: TRBV11-2; j_gene: TRBJ2-2; d_gene: -; CDR3nt: TGTGCCAGCAGCCCCCACGTAGGGGAGCTGTTTTTT; CDR3aa: CASSPHVGELFF
abundance: medium-sized; v_gene: TRBV19; j_gene: TRBJ2-3; d_gene: TRBD1; CDR3nt: TGTGCCAGTAGCAGTTGGGGGACAGGGGGAGATACGCAGTATTTT; CDR3aa: CASSSWGTGGDTQYF
abundance: -; v_gene: TRBV2; j_gene: TRBJ2-2; d_gene: -; CDR3nt: TGTGCCAGCAGTGAAAGGGAAAACACCGGGGAGCTGTTTTTT; CDR3aa: CASSERENTGELFF
abundance: few; v_gene: TRBV28; j_gene: TRBJ2-4; d_gene: -; CDR3nt: TGTGCCAGCAGCTATGGACCGGTATTAGCCAAAAACATTCAGTACTTC; CDR3aa: CASSYGPVLAKNIQYF